These 24 T cell receptor beta chains were sequenced from one sample in a study of CD8+ T cells in alopecia areata. After isolation, RNA underwent reverse transcription to generate cDNA as the sequencing template. Profiled with immunoSEQ multiplex PCR; TCRdb holds only in-frame clones, not every one. Of hundreds of thousands of clones listed, roughly 60% are singletons. As for treatment: oral pan-JAK inhibitor, 5-10 mg twice daily. Sequenced material: CD4+ T cells sorted from blood, taken around week 53, from a patient treated with tofacitinib. Source of these receptors: a human donor with alopecia areata.

This clone was seen a single time. V gene TRBV7-2 combines with J gene TRBJ2-1; D possibly corresponds to TRBD2 (6 bases). The germline V gene has CDR1 SGHTA and CDR2 FQGNSA. Deletions cut 3 bases from V and 5 bases from J, with 11 bases between. The CDR3 runs to 14 residues. In nucleotides, the CDR3 is TGTGCCAGCAGCTTCGCGGGGAGTGACAATGAGCAGTTCTTC. The encoded protein is CASSFAGSDNEQFF.

This chain joins TRBV29-1 and TRBJ2-5; no clear D gene. The V and J ends lost 7 bases and 5 bases respectively, with 11 bases between them. Per germline, CDR1 SQVTM and CDR2 ANQGSEA. The CDR3 loop spans 11 amino acids. The CDR3: CSAQSPETQYF. The CDR3 bases are TGCAGCGCACAGAGTCCGGAGACCCAGTACTTC.

The rearrangement joins TRBV2 to TRBJ1-1; D remains ambiguous. Germline values: CDR1 SNHLY, CDR2 FYNNEI. V was trimmed by 4 bases and J by 4 bases, leaving 7 bases between them. The CDR3 extends over 12 amino acids. Written as DNA, the CDR3 is TGTGCCAGCAGTGTTTGGAGCACTGAAGCTTTCTTT. This codes for CASSVWSTEAFF.

This chain links TRBV5-6 with TRBJ2-7; 8 nucleotides line up with TRBD1. This CDR3 is built from 15 residues. Germline-derived CDR1 and CDR2 are SGHDT and YYEEEE. With 2 bases clipped from V and 2 bases from J, the junction kept 6 bases outside the gene matches. CDR3 coding DNA: TGTGCCAGCAGCTTCCTGACAGGGGTTACCTACGAGCAGTACTTC. It codes for CASSFLTGVTYEQYF.

The chain carries TRBV25-1 and TRBJ1-5; D might be TRBD1 (5 bases). The CDR3 runs to 15 residues. V lost 3 bases and J lost 5, with 14 bases in between. Germline CDR1 MGHDK, CDR2 SYGVNS. DNA for the CDR3: TGTGCCAGCAGTGACTCGGGGGAAGGGGATCAGCCCCAGCATTTT. As protein: CASSDSGEGDQPQHF.

V usage is TRBV4-3 and J usage is TRBJ1-6; D gene ambiguous. Trimming shortened V by 1 base and J by 9 bases, and 13 bases separated the two germline ends. In germline, CDR1 is LGHNA, CDR2 YSLEER. This CDR3 spans 15 amino acids. The CDR3 DNA reads as TGCGCCAGCAGCCAAGGCAACGGGTTTGGTTCACCCCTCCACTTT. Its protein product is CASSQGNGFGSPLHF.

V and J are TRBV30 and TRBJ2-1, with 8 bases that match TRBD2. V gave up 1 base and J gave up 3 bases; unmatched junction bases: 2. Germline-derived CDR1 and CDR2 are GTSNPN and SVGIG (reference sequence). The CDR3 is 14 residues long. CDR3 DNA: TGTGCCTGGAGTGGACTAGCGCGCTACAATGAGCAGTTCTTC. Protein: CAWSGLARYNEQFF.

The J gene is TRBJ1-1, the V gene TRBV5-4; D not resolved. The CDR3 runs to 13 residues. V gave up 3 bases and J gave up 4 bases, with 10 bases separating them. CDR1 is SGHNT and CDR2 is YYREEE in the germline V gene (reference sequence). The CDR3 reads CASSYDSGTEAFF. The CDR3 nucleotides read TGTGCCAGCAGCTACGATAGCGGCACTGAAGCTTTCTTT.

A single count supports this clone. The chain has TRBV7-2 and TRBJ2-1, with 8 bases lining up with TRBD2. This CDR3 comprises 14 residues. Germline CDR1 is SGHTA and CDR2 is FQGNSA. The J segment lost 3 bases and the V segment lost 2 bases, leaving 0 bases of the junction unmatched. The CDR3 reads CASSLLAGYNEQFF. The CDR3 DNA follows: TGTGCCAGCAGCTTACTAGCGGGCTACAATGAGCAGTTCTTC.

This clone has a handful of counts. The chain employs TRBV2 and TRBJ2-5; possibly TRBD1 for D (5 bases). There are 13 residues in the CDR3. CDR1 SNHLY and CDR2 FYNNEI come from the germline V gene. Trimming cost V 8 bases and J 5 bases, with 15 bases left between them. The CDR3 DNA sequence: TGTGCCAGCGACAGACAGTACGGCGAGACCCAGTACTTC. It yields the protein CASDRQYGETQYF. Drawing the rest from reference TRBV2 and TRBJ2-5, the complete variable domain is EPEVTQTPSHQVTQMGQEVILRCVPISNHLYFYWYRQILGQKVEFLVSFYNNEISEKSEIFDDQFSVERPDGSNFTLKIRSTKLEDSAMYFCASDRQYGETQYFGPGTRLLVL.

The genes are TRBV20-1 and TRBJ2-1, with no clear D. The CDR3 consists of 11 residues. Trimming cost V 5 bases and J 7 bases, with 9 bases left between them. Germline lookup yields CDR1 DFQATT and CDR2 SNEGSKA (reference sequence). The CDR3 reads CSADRVNEQFF. In DNA form, the CDR3 reads TGCAGTGCTGACCGGGTGAATGAGCAGTTCTTC.

For this clone: Other nucleotide sequences in the sample specify the same CDR3. The genes are TRBV7-3 and TRBJ2-2, with D unclear. The CDR3 totals 14 residues. The V gene's germline CDR1 is SGHTA and CDR2 FQGTGA. The ends were cut back, 1 base at V and 2 bases at J, with 5 bases in the middle. The CDR3 region has the DNA TGTGCCAGCAGCTTAAGAAGAAACACCGGGGAGCTGTTTTTT. Translating it yields CASSLRRNTGELFF. Variable domain in full (rest from reference TRBV7-3 and TRBJ2-2): GAGVSQTPSNKVTEKGKYVELRCDPISGHTALYWYRQSLGQGPEFLIYFQGTGAADDSGLPNDRFFAVRPEGSVSTLKIQRTERGDSAVYLCASSLRRNTGELFFGEGSRLTVL.

This clone came up once. The rearrangement uses TRBV27 and TRBJ1-5, with 7 bases lining up with TRBD1. Losses at the gene ends were 6 bases for V and 5 bases for J; bases not matched to a gene: 4. Germline CDR1 is MNHEY and CDR2 is SMNVEV (reference sequence). The CDR3 length is 13 residues. The CDR3: CASSPDRDQPQHF. The CDR3 region has the DNA TGTGCCAGCAGCCCCGACAGGGATCAGCCCCAGCATTTT.

V gene TRBV29-1 combines with J gene TRBJ2-7; D gene unclear. The V and J ends lost 6 bases and 6 bases respectively, with 18 bases between them. The germline V gene encodes CDR1 SQVTM and CDR2 ANQGSEA. The CDR3 has 13 residues. The CDR3 DNA reads TGCAGCGTCAAACAGTGGGGTTTGGTCGAGCAGTACTTC. Translating it yields CSVKQWGLVEQYF.

This clone has more than one count but fewer than ten. This rearrangement joins TRBV6-5 to TRBJ2-3; D call uncertain. Germline CDR1 MNHEY, CDR2 SVGAGI. The CDR3 length is 14 residues. Trimming pared 8 bases from V and 4 bases from J, leaving 16 bases between. CDR3 sequence reads: CASALLVDPDTQYF. CDR3 bases: TGTGCCAGCGCCCTCTTAGTTGACCCAGATACGCAGTATTTT.

This chain links TRBV7-9 with TRBJ2-3; 8 bases fit TRBD1. Germline CDR1 and CDR2: SEHNR and FQNEAQ (reference sequence). V gave up 10 bases and J gave up 2 bases; unmatched junction bases: 5. The CDR3 runs to 13 residues. CDR3 coding DNA: TGTGCCACCCGACAGGGGTTCACAGATACGCAGTATTTT. It encodes CATRQGFTDTQYF.

J is TRBJ1-1 and V is TRBV30, with 7 bases matching TRBD1. Germline CDR1 GTSNPN, CDR2 SVGIG (reference sequence). J was trimmed by 5 bases and V by 3 bases; bases with no gene match: 6. This CDR3 comprises 13 residues. The CDR3 DNA is TGTGCCTGGAGGGCAGGGGGGTGGACTGAAGCTTTCTTT. Translation: CAWRAGGWTEAFF. Supplemented by reference TRBV30 and TRBJ1-1, the full variable domain reads SQTIHQWPATLVQPVGSPLSLECTVEGTSNPNLYWYRQAAGRGLQLLFYSVGIGQISSEVPQNLSASRPQDRQFILSSKKLLLSDSGFYLCAWRAGGWTEAFFGQGTRLTVV.

This clone was detected only once. This sample also contains other DNA sequences that code for the same CDR3. The chain combines TRBV5-1 with TRBJ2-5; TRBD2 might be the D (5 bases). V gave up 2 bases and J gave up 2 bases, with 7 bases separating them. Germline CDR1 is SGHRS and CDR2 is YFSETQ. This CDR3 spans 13 amino acids. DNA of the CDR3: TGCGCCAGCAGCTTAACTAGACAAGAGACCCAGTACTTC. Its protein is CASSLTRQETQYF.

DNA of the CDR3: TGCGCCAGCAGCCCCGGTCGGGACAGGACGTCAGATACGCAGTATTTT. Its translation is CASSPGRDRTSDTQYF. The rearrangement joins TRBV5-1 to TRBJ2-3; 8 bases line up with TRBD1. The junction had 11 bases not matched to a gene; V was cut back by 4 bases and J by 4 bases. The CDR3 extends over 16 amino acids. CDR1 is SGHRS, CDR2 YFSETQ, per germline.

The chain carries TRBV18 and TRBJ2-7, with D uncertain. Trimming removed 3 bases at V and 4 bases at J, with 7 bases between. The CDR3 contains 12 residues. Germline V gives CDR1 KGHSH, CDR2 LQKENI. CDR3 residues: CASSPRPYEQYF. In DNA, the CDR3 is TGTGCCAGCTCACCGCGTCCGTACGAGCAGTACTTC.

The sample holds many counts of this clone. The chain links TRBV27 to TRBJ1-1; maybe TRBD1 (5 bases). This CDR3 has 13 amino acids. CDR1 is MNHEY and CDR2 is SMNVEV in the germline V gene (reference sequence). Trimming stripped 3 bases from V and 5 bases from J, with 10 bases between. The CDR3 nucleotides read TGTGCCAGCAGTTTTCAGGGACGGACTGAAGCTTTCTTT. This codes for CASSFQGRTEAFF.

This clone was observed a few times. The genes are TRBV10-3 and TRBJ2-7; 7 nucleotides line up with TRBD1. CDR1 is ENHRY, CDR2 SYGVKD, per germline. J gave up 2 bases and V 5 bases, and 0 bases lay outside the gene matches. This CDR3 has 12 residues. CDR3 amino acids: CAISQGAYEQYF. As DNA, the CDR3 is TGTGCCATCAGTCAGGGGGCCTACGAGCAGTACTTC.

This clone was observed a handful of times. This sequence joins TRBV30 and TRBJ1-2, with D uncertain. This CDR3 has 10 amino acids. The germline V gene has CDR1 GTSNPN and CDR2 SVGIG (reference sequence). Trimming shortened V by 4 bases and J by 10 bases, and 10 bases separated the two germline ends. The DNA for the CDR3 is TGTGCCTGGAAAGAGGTGGCCTACACCTTC. Translation gives CAWKEVAYTF. Full variable domain (rest looked up from reference TRBV30 and TRBJ1-2): SQTIHQWPATLVQPVGSPLSLECTVEGTSNPNLYWYRQAAGRGLQLLFYSVGIGQISSEVPQNLSASRPQDRQFILSSKKLLLSDSGFYLCAWKEVAYTFGSGTRLTVV.

The rearrangement uses TRBV30 and TRBJ1-6, with D unresolved. The CDR3 covers 15 residues. The germline gives CDR1 GTSNPN, CDR2 SVGIG (reference sequence). Deletions cut 0 bases from V and 9 bases from J, with 15 bases between. CDR3 loop: CAWSVRGMIGSPLHF. CDR3 coding DNA: TGTGCCTGGAGTGTACGTGGTATGATTGGTTCACCCCTCCACTTT.